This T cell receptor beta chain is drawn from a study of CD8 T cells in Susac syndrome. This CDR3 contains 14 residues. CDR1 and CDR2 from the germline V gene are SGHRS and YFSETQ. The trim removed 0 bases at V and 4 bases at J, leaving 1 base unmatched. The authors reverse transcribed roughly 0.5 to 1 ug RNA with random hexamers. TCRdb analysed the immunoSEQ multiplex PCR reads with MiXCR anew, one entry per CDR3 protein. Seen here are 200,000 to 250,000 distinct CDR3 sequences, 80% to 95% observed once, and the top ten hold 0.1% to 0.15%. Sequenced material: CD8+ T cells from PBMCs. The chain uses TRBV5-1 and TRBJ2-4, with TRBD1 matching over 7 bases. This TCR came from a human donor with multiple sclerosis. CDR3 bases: TGCGCCAGCAGCTTGGGACAGGGAAAAAACATTCAGTACTTC. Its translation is CASSLGQGKNIQYF.